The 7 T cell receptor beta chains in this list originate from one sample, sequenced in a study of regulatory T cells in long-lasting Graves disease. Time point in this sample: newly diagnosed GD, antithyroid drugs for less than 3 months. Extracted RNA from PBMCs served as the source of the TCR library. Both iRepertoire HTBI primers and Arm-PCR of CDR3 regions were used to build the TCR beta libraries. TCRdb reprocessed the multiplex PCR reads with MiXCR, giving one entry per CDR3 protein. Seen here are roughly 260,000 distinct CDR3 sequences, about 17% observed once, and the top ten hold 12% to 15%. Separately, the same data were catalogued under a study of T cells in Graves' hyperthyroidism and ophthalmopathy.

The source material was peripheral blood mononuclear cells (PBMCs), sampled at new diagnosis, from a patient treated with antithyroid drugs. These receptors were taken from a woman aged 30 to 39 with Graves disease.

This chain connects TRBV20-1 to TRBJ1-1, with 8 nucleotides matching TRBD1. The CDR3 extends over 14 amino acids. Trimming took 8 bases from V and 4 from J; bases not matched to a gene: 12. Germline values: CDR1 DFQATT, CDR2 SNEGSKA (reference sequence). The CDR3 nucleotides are TGCAGTCCAGATACGGACAGGGTGGGCACTGAAGCTTTCTTT. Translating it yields CSPDTDRVGTEAFF.

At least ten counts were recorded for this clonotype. The CDR3 reads CASYPTGGTEAFF. The CDR3 DNA is TGTGCCAGTTACCCCACGGGTGGGACTGAAGCTTTCTTT. The V call is TRBV2, the J call TRBJ1-1; D is undetermined. The V and J ends lost 9 bases and 5 bases respectively, with 16 bases between them. This CDR3 has 13 residues. Germline V gene data show CDR1 as SNHLY and CDR2 as FYNNEI.

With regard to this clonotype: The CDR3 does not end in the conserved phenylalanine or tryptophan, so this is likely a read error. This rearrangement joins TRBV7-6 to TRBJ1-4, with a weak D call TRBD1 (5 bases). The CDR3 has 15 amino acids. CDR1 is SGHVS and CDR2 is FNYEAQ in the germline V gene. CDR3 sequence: CASSLSSWGDEKLFV. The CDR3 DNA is TGCGCCAGCAGCTTATCGTCCTGGGGCGACGAAAAACTGTTTGTT.

CDR3 nucleotides: TGTGCCAGCAGCTTGGGGGCAGGGGGGGAAAACATTCAGTACTTC. Translation: CASSLGAGGENIQYF. This chain connects TRBV7-2 to TRBJ2-4; either TRBD1 or TRBD2 may supply D (7 bases each). In germline, CDR1 is SGHTA, CDR2 FQGNSA. Trimming removed 3 bases at V and 5 bases at J, with 14 bases between. CDR3 length: 15 residues.

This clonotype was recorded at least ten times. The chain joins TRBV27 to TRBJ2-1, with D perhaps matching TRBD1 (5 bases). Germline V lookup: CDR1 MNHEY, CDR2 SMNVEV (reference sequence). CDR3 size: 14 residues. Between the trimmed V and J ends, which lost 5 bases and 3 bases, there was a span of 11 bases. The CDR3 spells CASSLTDVYNEQFF. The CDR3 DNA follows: TGTGCCAGCAGTCTGACAGACGTCTACAATGAGCAGTTCTTC.

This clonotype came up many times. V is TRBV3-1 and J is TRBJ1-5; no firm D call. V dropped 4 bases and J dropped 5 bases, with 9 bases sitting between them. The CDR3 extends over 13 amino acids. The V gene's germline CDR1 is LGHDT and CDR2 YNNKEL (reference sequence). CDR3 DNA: TGTGCCAGCAGCCCATATTGGGATCAGCCCCAGCATTTT. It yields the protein CASSPYWDQPQHF. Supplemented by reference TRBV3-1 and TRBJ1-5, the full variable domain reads DTAVSQTPKYLVTQMGNDKSIKCEQNLGHDTMYWYKQDSKKFLKIMFSYNNKELIINETVPNRFSPKSPDKAHLNLHINSLELGDSAVYFCASSPYWDQPQHFGDGTRLSIL.

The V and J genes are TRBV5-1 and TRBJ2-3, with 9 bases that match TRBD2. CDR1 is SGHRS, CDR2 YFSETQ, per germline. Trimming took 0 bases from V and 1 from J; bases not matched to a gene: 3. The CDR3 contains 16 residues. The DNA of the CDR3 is TGCGCCAGCAGCTTGGGAGCGGGAGGAGGCACAGATACGCAGTATTTT. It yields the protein CASSLGAGGGTDTQYF.